Listed below are T cell receptor beta chains from one sample, sequenced in a study of cytomegalovirus exposure and HLA in healthy donors. The data were produced by immunoSEQ multiplex PCR, yet TCRdb's version contains in-frame clones alone and is incomplete. This table holds 55,000 to 70,000 clones, approximately 80% found once. Sample: PBMCs. These receptors originate from a human donor in good health. Each CDR3 is given with its conserved first and last residue. The D gene is left open where the match is weak.

d_call v_call cdr3_aa
- TRBV15 CATSRDRSHNTAPLHF
TRBD2 TRBV5-4 CASSLGLAGKETQYF
- TRBV10-3 CAISGGTYTGELFF
- TRBV7-2 CASSLLGQPNQPQHF
- TRBV15 CATSRGIGTPNTEAFF
- TRBV30 CAWSITVDHSPLHF
- TRBV11-3 CASSLDSGSTNEQFF
- TRBV29-1 CSVASGGSNTEAFF
TRBD2 TRBV10-1 CASSESIYRAGEISGELFF
- TRBV15 CATSRETGFGSPLHF
- TRBV5-1 CASSLGPGDGYTF
- TRBV9 CASSVGTGNTQYF
- TRBV6-5 CASSAGWGNQPQHF
TRBD1 TRBV19 CASSITGTAQETQYF
TRBD1 TRBV19 CASSISGDSYGNTIYF
TRBD2 TRBV15 CATSYHGRGTGELFF
TRBD2 TRBV7-6 CASSSKREGEQYF
- TRBV4-3 CASSQDVALNEQFF
- TRBV29-1 CSVDEGNEQFF
TRBD1 TRBV11-2 CASSWGQGWEQYF
TRBD1 TRBV7-2 CASSYRDSSYEQYF
TRBD2 TRBV11-2 CASRVAGGQETQYF
- TRBV11-2 CASSLVTLGQPLYNSPLHF
TRBD2 TRBV6-4 CASSESSGGPNTGELFF
- TRBV11-1 CASSFGGGADTQYF
- TRBV28 CASSLWRRDNQPQHF
- TRBV11-2 CASSSSYEQYF
TRBD1 TRBV4-1 CASSPWTGRTPSNEQFF
- TRBV6-4 CASSDSGDTDTQYF
- TRBV28 CASSLISGYEQYF
TRBD1 TRBV7-9 CASSPGQADTEAFF
- TRBV28 CASSFEGGRGYTF
- TRBV7-6 CASSRSVSHEQYF
- TRBV7-9 CASSPVIEGRKTQYF
TRBD1 TRBV30 CAWSGDREDGYTF
- TRBV10-3 CAISGRGGYTF
- TRBV6-5 CASSKAGTDTQYF
TRBD2 TRBV5-8 CASSQATSGSDEQYF
- TRBV7-2 CASSQILAPDTQYF
TRBD1 TRBV7-9 CASSSIRDRGRGINYEQYF
TRBD1 TRBV4-2 CASSQQGQGNWETQYF
- TRBV9 CASSAPVSGGRYNEQFF
- TRBV5-1 CASSLQGNTEAFF
- TRBV6-6 CASSYGARNGGELFF
TRBD2 TRBV4-1 CASSQQTSRGSEQYF
- TRBV12-5 CASGLAGVNEQFF
- TRBV12-5 CASGLVLSGGNQPQHF
TRBD1 TRBV28 CASSSTGVGGELFF
- TRBV21-1 CAQLAGDSGANVLTF
TRBD2 TRBV6-4 CASSDSNSGRAVYNEQFF
- TRBV19 CTSSPWGAGNTIYF
TRBD2 TRBV4-3 CASSGTTRGEQFF
- TRBV5-1 CASSPQLGGMSGNTIYF
TRBD1 TRBV6-1 CASSPGGGYGYTF
- TRBV15 CATSRDQGDQPQHF